The clone carrying this T cell receptor beta chain appeared a few times. Source study methods: Quantification of nucleated cells was approximated via reference gene primer amplification. Only in-frame clones appear in the TCRdb table, and some are missing; sequencing was by immunoSEQ multiplex PCR. V and J calls plus clone size are reproduced from that table; the DNA served to infer D and trimming. The sample contains about 18,000 clones, over 70% of which appear only once. This entry comes from a study of blood T cell repertoires in COVID-19. About the research overall: Both acute and convalescent COVID-19 samples were obtained from the United States, Italy and Spain. The cDNA or gDNA used as material had been derived from T cells, B-cell-depleted T cells, or PBMCs.

Germline V gene data show CDR1 as SGHVS and CDR2 as FQNEAQ. V dropped 4 bases and J dropped 5; count of bases not matched to a gene: 3. The CDR3 is 15 residues long. Sequenced: peripheral blood. The chain employs TRBV7-8 and TRBJ1-6; TRBD1 agrees at 9 bases. The TCR originated in a man older than 75 with acute or convalescent COVID-19. CDR3 nucleotides: TGTGCCAGCAGCTGGGGACAGGGTGATAATTCACCCCTCCACTTT. Translated: CASSWGQGDNSPLHF.